This TCR beta chain was obtained from a study of blood T cell repertoires in COVID-19. Study summary: COVID-19 samples, acute and convalescent, were from the United States, Italy and Spain. The analysed material was cDNA or gDNA that came from T cells, B-cell-depleted T cells, or PBMCs.

Trimming took 2 bases from V and 6 from J; bases not matched to a gene: 8. The CDR3 runs 15 residues. Germline CDR1 is GTSNPN and CDR2 is SVGIG (reference sequence). As originally analysed: Estimation of nucleated cell counts was performed using reference gene primer amplification. Profiled with immunoSEQ multiplex PCR; TCRdb holds only in-frame clones, not every one. The V and J calls and clone size were taken over from that table, and D and trimming were inferred from the DNA. The repertoire has 55,000 to 70,000 clones, roughly three quarters of them found once; the top ten carry roughly 3.2%. This sequence was found in a man aged 55 to 69 with acute or convalescent COVID-19. The chain recombines TRBV30 with TRBJ1-5; 9 bases are a match to TRBD1. The sequenced sample consisted of peripheral blood. The CDR3 region has the DNA TGTGCCTGGAGTCCGGGACAGGGTTTTTCTCAGCCCCAGCATTTT. Protein: CAWSPGQGFSQPQHF. Variable domain in full (rest from reference TRBV30 and TRBJ1-5): SQTIHQWPATLVQPVGSPLSLECTVEGTSNPNLYWYRQAAGRGLQLLFYSVGIGQISSEVPQNLSASRPQDRQFILSSKKLLLSDSGFYLCAWSPGQGFSQPQHFGDGTRLSIL.